A selection of T cell receptor beta chains follows, all from one sample in a study of shared clonotypes between healthy human individuals. The assay was immunoSEQ multiplex PCR, and TCRdb's table has in-frame clones only and misses some. Among 2.5 million or so clones, around nine tenths were seen once, and the ten largest hold over 0.12%. Sequenced: naive CD4+ T cells sorted from blood. The receptors originated from a man between 18 and 29 years old in good health. Both conserved end residues are trimmed from each CDR3. A D gene is named only where the DNA matches it firmly.

V,D,CDR3
TRBV5-1,TRBD1,ASSPDDRAETQY
TRBV6-5,TRBD1,ASSLDRGQPQH
TRBV5-1,.,ASSLGLTDQETQY
TRBV27,.,ASGVGTDTQY
TRBV19,.,ASSIGAQPQH
TRBV9,TRBD1,ASSAQTGGLSGRTYNEQF
TRBV6-5,.,ASRDSYEQY
TRBV2,.,ASSSDSGATNEKLF
TRBV7-2,TRBD2,ASSRDLTGASGDTYEQY
TRBV28,TRBD1,ASSAGGQGEETQY
TRBV6-1,.,ASSELVGKAAQY
TRBV9,.,ASSPGQFPYYGYT
TRBV2,.,ASSPLTGNTEAF
TRBV7-2,TRBD2,ASSRLAGGRNEQF
TRBV15,.,ATSRDSEKLF
TRBV18,TRBD2,ASSPASGGSDTQY
TRBV5-6,.,ASSLWYSYEQY
TRBV7-2,TRBD1,ASSSIRDRNTGELF
TRBV6-5,.,ASSYAGEGYEQY
TRBV6-5,TRBD1,ASRKDRGGYT
TRBV5-6,.,ASSLEGSYGYT